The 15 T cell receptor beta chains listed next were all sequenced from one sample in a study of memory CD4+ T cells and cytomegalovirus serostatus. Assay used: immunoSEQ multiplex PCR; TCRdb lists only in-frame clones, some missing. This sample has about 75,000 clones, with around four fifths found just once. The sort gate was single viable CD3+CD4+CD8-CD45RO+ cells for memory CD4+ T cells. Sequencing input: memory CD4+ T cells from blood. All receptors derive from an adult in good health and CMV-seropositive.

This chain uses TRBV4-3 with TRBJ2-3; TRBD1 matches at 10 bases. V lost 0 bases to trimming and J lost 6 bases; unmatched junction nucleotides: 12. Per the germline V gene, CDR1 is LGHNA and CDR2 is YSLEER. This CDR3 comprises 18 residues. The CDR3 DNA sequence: TGCGCCAGCAGCCAAGATTTAGGACAGGGGGTGGCCCAGGATACGCAGTATTTT. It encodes CASSQDLGQGVAQDTQYF.

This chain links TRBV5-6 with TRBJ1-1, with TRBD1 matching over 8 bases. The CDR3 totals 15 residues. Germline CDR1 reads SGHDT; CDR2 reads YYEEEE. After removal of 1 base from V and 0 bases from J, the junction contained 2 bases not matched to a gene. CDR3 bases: TGTGCCAGCAGCTTGACGGACAGGGTGAACACTGAAGCTTTCTTT. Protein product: CASSLTDRVNTEAFF.

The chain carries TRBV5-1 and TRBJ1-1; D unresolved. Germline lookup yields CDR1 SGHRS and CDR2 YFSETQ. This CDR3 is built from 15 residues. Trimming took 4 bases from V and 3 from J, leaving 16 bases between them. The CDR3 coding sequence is TGCGCCAGCAGCCCCGCCCTAATAAGGGACACTGAAGCTTTCTTT. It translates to CASSPALIRDTEAFF.

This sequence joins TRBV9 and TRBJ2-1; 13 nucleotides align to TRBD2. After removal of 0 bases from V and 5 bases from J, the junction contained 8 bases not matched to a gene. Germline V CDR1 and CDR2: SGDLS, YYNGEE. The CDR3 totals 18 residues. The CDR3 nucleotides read TGTGCCAGCAGCGTAGCCGGGCCGGGGACTAGCGGGAACAATGAGCAGTTCTTC. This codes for CASSVAGPGTSGNNEQFF.

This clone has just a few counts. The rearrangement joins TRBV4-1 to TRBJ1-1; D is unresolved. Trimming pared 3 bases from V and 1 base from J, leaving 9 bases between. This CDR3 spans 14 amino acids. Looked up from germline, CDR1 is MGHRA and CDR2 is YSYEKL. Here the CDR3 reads CASSHLARNTEAFF. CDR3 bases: TGCGCCAGCAGCCACCTAGCGAGGAACACTGAAGCTTTCTTT.

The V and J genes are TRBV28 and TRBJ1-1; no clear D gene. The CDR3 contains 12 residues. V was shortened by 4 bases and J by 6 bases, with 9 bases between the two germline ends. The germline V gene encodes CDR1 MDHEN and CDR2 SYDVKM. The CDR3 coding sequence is TGTGCCAGCAGTTCTTGGACCCCTGAAGCTTTCTTT. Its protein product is CASSSWTPEAFF.

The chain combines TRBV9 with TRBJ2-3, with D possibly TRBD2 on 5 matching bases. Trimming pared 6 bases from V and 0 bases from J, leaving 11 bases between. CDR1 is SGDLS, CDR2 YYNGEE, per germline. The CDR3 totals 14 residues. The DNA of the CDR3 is TGTGCCAGCACAAGCGGAGGAAGCACAGATACGCAGTATTTT. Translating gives CASTSGGSTDTQYF. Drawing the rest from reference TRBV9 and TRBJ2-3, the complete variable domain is DSGVTQTPKHLITATGQRVTLRCSPRSGDLSVYWYQQSLDQGLQFLIQYYNGEERAKGNILERFSAQQFPDLHSELNLSSLELGDSALYFCASTSGGSTDTQYFGPGTRLTVL.

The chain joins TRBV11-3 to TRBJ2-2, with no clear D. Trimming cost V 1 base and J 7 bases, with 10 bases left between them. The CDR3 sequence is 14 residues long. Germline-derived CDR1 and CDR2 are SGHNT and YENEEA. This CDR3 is CASSLGQTSGELFF. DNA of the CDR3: TGTGCCAGCAGCTTAGGTCAAACGAGCGGGGAGCTGTTTTTT. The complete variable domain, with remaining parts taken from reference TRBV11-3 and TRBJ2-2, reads EAGVVQSPRYKIIEKKQPVAFWCNPISGHNTLYWYLQNLGQGPELLIRYENEEAVDDSQLPKDRFSAERLKGVDSTLKIQPAELGDSAVYLCASSLGQTSGELFFGEGSRLTVL.

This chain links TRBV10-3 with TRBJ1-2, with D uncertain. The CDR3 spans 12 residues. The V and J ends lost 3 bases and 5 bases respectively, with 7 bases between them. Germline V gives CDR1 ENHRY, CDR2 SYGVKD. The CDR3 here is CAISDIGYGYTF. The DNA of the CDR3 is TGTGCCATCAGTGATATAGGATATGGCTACACCTTC.

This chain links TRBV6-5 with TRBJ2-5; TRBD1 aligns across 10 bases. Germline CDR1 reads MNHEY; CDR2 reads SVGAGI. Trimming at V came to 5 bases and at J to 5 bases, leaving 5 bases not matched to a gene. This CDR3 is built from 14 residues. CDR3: CASSTGTGAETQYF. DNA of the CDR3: TGTGCCAGCAGTACCGGGACAGGGGCTGAGACCCAGTACTTC.

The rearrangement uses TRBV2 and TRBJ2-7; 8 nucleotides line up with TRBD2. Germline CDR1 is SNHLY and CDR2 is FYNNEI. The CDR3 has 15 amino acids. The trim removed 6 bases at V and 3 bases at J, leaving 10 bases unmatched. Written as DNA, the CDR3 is TGTGCCAGCAGCCGAATCACTAGCGGTTACTACGAGCAGTACTTC. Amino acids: CASSRITSGYYEQYF.

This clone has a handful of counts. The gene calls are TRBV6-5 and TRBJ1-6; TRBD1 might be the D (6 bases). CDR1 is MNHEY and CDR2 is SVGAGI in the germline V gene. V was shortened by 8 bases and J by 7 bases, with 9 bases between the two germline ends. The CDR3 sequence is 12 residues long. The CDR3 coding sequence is TGTGCCAGCTGGCAGGGGAATTCACCCCTCCACTTT. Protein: CASWQGNSPLHF.

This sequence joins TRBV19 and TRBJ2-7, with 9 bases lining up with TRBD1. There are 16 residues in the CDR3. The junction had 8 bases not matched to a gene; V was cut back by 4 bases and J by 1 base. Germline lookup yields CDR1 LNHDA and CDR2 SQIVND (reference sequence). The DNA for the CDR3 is TGTGCCAGTAGTACCCAAGGACAGGGGACTTCCTACGAGCAGTACTTC. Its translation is CASSTQGQGTSYEQYF.

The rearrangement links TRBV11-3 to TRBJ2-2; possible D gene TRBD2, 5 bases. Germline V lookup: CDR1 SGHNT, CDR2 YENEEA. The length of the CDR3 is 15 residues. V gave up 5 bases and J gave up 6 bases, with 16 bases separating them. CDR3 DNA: TGTGCCAGCAGCGAAATACTAGTTCCCGCCGGGGAGCTGTTTTTT. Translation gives CASSEILVPAGELFF.

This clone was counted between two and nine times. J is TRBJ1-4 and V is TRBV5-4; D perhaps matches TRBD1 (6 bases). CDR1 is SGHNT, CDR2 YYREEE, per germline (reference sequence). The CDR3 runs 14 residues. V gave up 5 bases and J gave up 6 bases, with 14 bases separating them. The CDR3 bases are TGTGCCAGCAGTTCGACAGGAGGGGATGAAAAACTGTTTTTT. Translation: CASSSTGGDEKLFF.